What follows are 22 T cell receptor beta chains derived from one specimen sequenced in a study of shared clonotypes between healthy human individuals. Naive CD8 cells lacked CD45RO, underwent positive selection for CCR7 and left out terminally differentiated effector memory CD45RA+ cells. Profiling relied on immunoSEQ multiplex PCR, and the TCRdb table lists in-frame clones only, not all of them. The sample has hundreds of thousands of clones, approximately 96% seen once. Input material: naive CD8+ T cells sorted from blood. The receptor source for this set is a woman in her twenties or thirties in good health.

The chain links TRBV21-1 to TRBJ2-3; the D segment call TRBD1 is taken from the table without a DNA check. TRBV21-1 is a documented pseudogene. The length of the CDR3 is 16 residues. The CDR3 spells CASSKSWTGRTDTQYF. CDR3 coding DNA: TGTGCCAGCAGCAAGTCTTGGACAGGGCGAACAGATACGCAGTATTTT.

V gene TRBV5-4 combines with J gene TRBJ2-2; D possibly corresponds to TRBD2 (6 bases). This CDR3 comprises 16 residues. Germline V gives CDR1 SGHNT, CDR2 YYREEE (reference sequence). The V and J ends lost 4 bases and 1 base respectively, with 14 bases between them. CDR3 coding DNA: TGTGCCAGCAGCGGGGAGGTGGTTCTGAACACCGGGGAGCTGTTTTTT. Its translation: CASSGEVVLNTGELFF.

A word on this clone: The same CDR3 arises from other DNA sequences in this sample as well. The chain combines TRBV27 with TRBJ2-7; tentatively, D is TRBD1 or TRBD2 (5 bases each). The CDR3 has 13 amino acids. The V end was cut by 3 bases, the J end by 2 bases, with 8 bases between. CDR1 is MNHEY, CDR2 SMNVEV, per germline (reference sequence). The CDR3 DNA reads TGTGCCAGCAGTTTCGGGGCCACCTACGAGCAGTACTTC. It translates to CASSFGATYEQYF.

The rearrangement uses TRBV28 and TRBJ2-7, with 7 bases matching TRBD1. The CDR3 is 13 amino acids. V was pared by 6 bases and J by 1 base, with 3 bases of the junction left unmatched. CDR1 MDHEN and CDR2 SYDVKM come from the germline V gene. Here the CDR3 DNA reads TGTGCCAGCAGCCAGGGACAGTCCTACGAGCAGTACTTC. Translated, it gives CASSQGQSYEQYF.

The J gene is TRBJ2-7, the V gene TRBV27; the D gene is possibly TRBD2 (5 bases). V lost 6 bases and J 7 bases, leaving 13 bases between the germline ends. The CDR3 contains 12 residues. Germline lookup yields CDR1 MNHEY and CDR2 SMNVEV (reference sequence). Here the CDR3 reads CASSPFRGEQYF. Here the CDR3 DNA reads TGTGCCAGCAGCCCATTCCGGGGAGAGCAGTACTTC.

Remarks on this clone: Additional DNA sequences in this sample encode the identical CDR3. The J gene is TRBJ2-1, the V gene TRBV9; D not certain. Per germline, CDR1 SGDLS and CDR2 YYNGEE. The CDR3 runs to 12 residues. V lost 2 bases to trimming and J lost 7 bases, with 7 bases between them. The CDR3 region is CASSVSENEQFF. DNA of the CDR3: TGTGCCAGCAGCGTCTCCGAGAATGAGCAGTTCTTC. The complete variable domain, with remaining parts taken from reference TRBV9 and TRBJ2-1, reads DSGVTQTPKHLITATGQRVTLRCSPRSGDLSVYWYQQSLDQGLQFLIQYYNGEERAKGNILERFSAQQFPDLHSELNLSSLELGDSALYFCASSVSENEQFFGPGTRLTVL.

The chain joins TRBV5-1 to TRBJ2-7; TRBD2 agrees at 8 bases. Germline V gene sequence: CDR1 SGHRS, CDR2 YFSETQ. The length of the CDR3 is 14 residues. Germline trimming cut 3 bases from V and 2 bases from J; bases unmatched to any gene: 4. CDR3 DNA: TGCGCCAGCAGCTGGTTAGCGGGGACCTACGAGCAGTACTTC. As protein: CASSWLAGTYEQYF.

The chain joins TRBV6-5 to TRBJ2-1; 12 positions match TRBD2. The CDR3 loop spans 15 amino acids. Trimming cost V 4 bases and J 8 bases; bases outside gene matches: 6. From germline, CDR1 is MNHEY and CDR2 SVGAGI. CDR3 nucleotide sequence: TGTGCCAGCAGTTTCGCTAGCGGGAGGGCCCATGAGCAGTTCTTC. This translates into CASSFASGRAHEQFF.

The chain joins TRBV7-9 to TRBJ2-1, with 8 positions matching TRBD2. After removal of 5 bases from V and 7 bases from J, the junction contained 13 bases not matched to a gene. The germline V gene has CDR1 SEHNR and CDR2 FQNEAQ (reference sequence). The CDR3 contains 16 residues. The CDR3 DNA follows: TGTGCCAGCAGCCCCCGGGGGAAGCGGGAGTGGAATGAGCAGTTCTTC. It codes for CASSPRGKREWNEQFF.

V usage is TRBV4-1 and J usage is TRBJ1-2, with unresolved D. The ends were cut back, 0 bases at V and 1 base at J, with 6 bases in the middle. The CDR3 is 14 amino acids. Germline V CDR1 and CDR2: MGHRA, YSYEKL. The CDR3 bases are TGCGCCAGCAGCCAAGAGTATGTTAACTATGGCTACACCTTC. Translating it yields CASSQEYVNYGYTF.

The chain couples TRBV27 to TRBJ2-1, with TRBD1 identical over 9 bases. The junction had 7 bases not matched to a gene; V was cut back by 1 base and J by 6 bases. The length of the CDR3 is 16 residues. Germline lookup yields CDR1 MNHEY and CDR2 SMNVEV (reference sequence). CDR3 residues: CASSLFGPTGGNEQFF. In DNA, the CDR3 is TGTGCCAGCAGTTTATTTGGTCCGACAGGGGGCAATGAGCAGTTCTTC.

This clone came up once. V gene TRBV9 combines with J gene TRBJ2-1; D tentatively fits TRBD1 or TRBD2 (5 bases each). CDR1 SGDLS and CDR2 YYNGEE come from the germline V gene. V lost 0 bases and J 4 bases, leaving 11 bases between the germline ends. This CDR3 has 15 amino acids. The CDR3 region is CASSVVGTAYNEQFF. The CDR3 DNA reads TGTGCCAGCAGCGTAGTAGGGACGGCTTACAATGAGCAGTTCTTC.

The chain is built from TRBV27 and TRBJ2-5; no clear D gene. In germline, CDR1 is MNHEY, CDR2 SMNVEV (reference sequence). The V and J ends lost 6 bases and 3 bases respectively, with 14 bases between them. CDR3 length: 14 residues. CDR3: CASSPIEREETQYF. The CDR3, as DNA: TGTGCCAGCAGCCCTATCGAGAGAGAAGAGACCCAGTACTTC.

This clone was counted once. The chain joins TRBV2 to TRBJ2-1, with 10 bases lining up with TRBD2. The CDR3 is 13 amino acids. The V gene end was trimmed by 9 bases and the J gene end by 4 bases; junction bases not matched to a gene: 3. Germline CDR1 is SNHLY and CDR2 is FYNNEI. CDR3 in DNA: TGTGCCAGAGGACTAGCGGTATACAATGAGCAGTTCTTC. Protein: CARGLAVYNEQFF.

The chain carries TRBV5-1 and TRBJ2-5; D remains unclear. Germline assignment: CDR1 SGHRS and CDR2 YFSETQ. V lost 3 bases, J lost 2 bases, and 8 bases lay in between. The CDR3 is 13 residues long. The CDR3 loop is CASSSQNQETQYF. The CDR3 DNA reads TGCGCCAGCAGCTCCCAGAATCAAGAGACCCAGTACTTC.

This chain joins TRBV15 and TRBJ2-5, with 10 bases identical to TRBD2. The CDR3 loop spans 15 amino acids. J gave up 7 bases and V 3 bases, and 8 bases lay outside the gene matches. Germline lookup yields CDR1 LNHNV and CDR2 YYDKDF (reference sequence). CDR3 bases: TGTGCCACCAGCAGTTGGGCTAGCGGGAGTGGGACCCAGTACTTC. Translation: CATSSWASGSGTQYF.

Worth noting for this clone: Other DNA sequences from this sample encode an identical CDR3 as well. V is TRBV7-6 and J is TRBJ1-5; no clear D gene. V lost 3 bases to trimming and J lost 4 bases, with 7 bases between them. The germline gives CDR1 SGHVS, CDR2 FNYEAQ. The CDR3 covers 13 residues. The CDR3 DNA sequence: TGTGCCAGCAGCTTTGGGAGTAATCAGCCCCAGCATTTT. Translation: CASSFGSNQPQHF.

Concerning this clone itself: Other DNA variants within this sample encode the same CDR3. The chain employs TRBV6-5 and TRBJ2-7, with D possibly matching TRBD2 (5 bases). The CDR3 sequence is 11 residues long. From germline, CDR1 is MNHEY and CDR2 SVGAGI. V dropped 5 bases and J dropped 6 bases, with 8 bases sitting between them. The CDR3: CASSLGGEQYF. In DNA form, the CDR3 reads TGTGCCAGCAGTCTAGGAGGCGAGCAGTACTTC.

V is TRBV7-9 and J is TRBJ2-7, with 10 bases matching TRBD1. Germline assignment: CDR1 SEHNR and CDR2 FQNEAQ (reference sequence). The J segment lost 2 bases and the V segment lost 2 bases, leaving 6 bases of the junction unmatched. This CDR3 is 16 amino acids long. The CDR3 region is CASSLQDRGDTYEQYF. DNA of the CDR3: TGTGCCAGCAGCTTACAGGACAGGGGGGATACCTACGAGCAGTACTTC. Filled out from reference TRBV7-9 and TRBJ2-7, the complete variable domain reads DTGVSQNPRHKITKRGQNVTFRCDPISEHNRLYWYRQTLGQGPEFLTYFQNEAQLEKSRLLSDRFSAERPKGSFSTLEIQRTEQGDSAMYLCASSLQDRGDTYEQYFGPGTRLTVT.

V gene TRBV27 combines with J gene TRBJ1-4, with D unclear. The ends were cut back, 6 bases at V and 8 bases at J, with 10 bases in the middle. Germline V lookup: CDR1 MNHEY, CDR2 SMNVEV (reference sequence). CDR3 length equals 12 residues. CDR3 residues: CASRNLAEKLFF. CDR3 bases: TGTGCCAGCAGGAATCTGGCGGAAAAACTGTTTTTT.

J is TRBJ1-6 and V is TRBV5-6; D gene uncertain. This CDR3 is built from 14 residues. In germline, CDR1 is SGHDT, CDR2 YYEEEE. With 4 bases removed from V and 3 bases from J, the gap between germline ends came to 8 bases. The chain's CDR3 is CASSGVHYNSPLHF. CDR3 sequence (DNA): TGTGCCAGCAGCGGGGTTCACTATAATTCACCCCTCCACTTT.

The J gene is TRBJ2-3, the V gene TRBV9; 7 bases match TRBD2. Germline V gene sequence: CDR1 SGDLS, CDR2 YYNGEE. Trimming cost V 0 bases and J 4 bases; bases outside gene matches: 5. This CDR3 spans 15 amino acids. CDR3 in amino acids: CASSVAGGAADTQYF. The DNA of the CDR3 is TGTGCCAGCAGCGTAGCGGGAGGAGCGGCAGATACGCAGTATTTT.